This TCR beta chain was identified during a study of cytomegalovirus exposure and HLA in healthy donors. Separation from the roughly 670-subject first cohort characterized the 120-subject validation cohort, to which the donors belonged. With respect to this clone: Its antigen remains unknown.

Clones were read by immunoSEQ multiplex PCR, and TCRdb kept only the in-frame ones, dropping some. The data contain 100,000 to 120,000 clones, roughly 88% of them singletons. Germline V gene lookup returns CDR1 SGHDT and CDR2 YYEEEE. The CDR3 sequence is 14 residues long. V lost 4 bases and J lost 5; bases outside the gene matches: 8. Regarding the study as a whole: Cytomegalovirus status, reportedly, was diagnosed with high specificity and sensitivity by the classifier. In a later analysis, first-cohort TCR clusters were found to tend to co-occur in the roughly 120 validation repertoires.

Sequenced sample: PBMCs. This chain joins TRBV5-6 and TRBJ2-7, with 8 bases fitting TRBD2. This clonotype originated in a woman aged 25-40 years in good health and CMV-seropositive. CDR3 loop: CASSLEAGVNEQYF. The CDR3 nucleotides read TGTGCCAGCAGCCTGGAAGCGGGAGTAAACGAGCAGTACTTC.